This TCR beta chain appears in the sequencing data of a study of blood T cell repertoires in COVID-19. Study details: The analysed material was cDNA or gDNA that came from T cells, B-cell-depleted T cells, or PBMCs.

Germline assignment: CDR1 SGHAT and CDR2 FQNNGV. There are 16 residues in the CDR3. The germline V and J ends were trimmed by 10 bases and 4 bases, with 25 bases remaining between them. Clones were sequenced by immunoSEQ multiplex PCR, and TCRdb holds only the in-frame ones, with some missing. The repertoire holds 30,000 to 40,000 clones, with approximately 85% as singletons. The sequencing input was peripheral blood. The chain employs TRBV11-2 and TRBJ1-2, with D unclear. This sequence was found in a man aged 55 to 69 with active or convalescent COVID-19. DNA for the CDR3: TGTGCCACTCCTTGGGGAGATTCCAAGGTGGGCTATGGCTACACCTTC. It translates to CATPWGDSKVGYGYTF.